The present entry profiles one TCR beta chain with its context. It lacks a known antigen. It has no much larger one-base neighbor in the sample; base qualities were not kept. The immunoSEQ Assay, a bias-controlled multiplex PCR, was used to amplify TCRbeta CDR3 regions from genomic DNA. The paper's data handling went like this. The number of nucleated cells in each sample was estimated from the amplification of reference gene primers within the assay. To quantify the absolute abundance of each unique TCRbeta CDR3 rearrangement, sequence reads were collapsed and filtered. For each sample, productive Simpson clonality was calculated by taking the square root of Simpson's diversity index across productive rearrangements. TCRdb limited this immuneACCESS table to in-frame rearrangements with V and J called. A share of clones is missing; checked studies link under half to unresolved V genes, and the rest is unexplained. V and J calls and clone size are given by that table; D and trimming were obtained from the DNA. The sample contains over 200,000 clones, 70% to 90% of them found a single time. 3% of the sample comes from the top ten.

Samples from volunteer blood donors who had recovered from COVID-19 were contributed by a second Seattle source. The collaborating institutions used their own protocols to collect whole blood in K2EDTA tubes. Collaborator samples were shipped for TCRbeta analysis as frozen whole blood, isolated PBMCs, or DNA extracted from either sample type. This entry belongs to a study of blood T cell repertoires in COVID-19 (dated by TCRdb to about 2020). As for the study more broadly: Samples covering the acute and convalescent phases of COVID-19 were provided by collaborators in the United States, Italy and Spain. The prospective study material was composed of cDNA or gDNA derived from T cells, B-cell-depleted T cells, or PBMCs. Deeply sampled blood TCRbeta repertoires from subjects exposed to, actively infected with, or recovered from COVID-19 were included in the dataset. The repertoires were made available in a free public database intended to serve as a resource for research on the immune response to SARS-CoV-2. Samples were obtained from the ongoing ImmuneRACE study (first 160 participants) and from 1,000 to 1,500 subjects provided by 6 global collaborators. Sample metadata almost always included a de-identified subject ID, COVID-19 status, age in years and sex. Where available, HLA class I and class II types were obtained from metadata supplied by the sample provider rather than from assay-based typing. Overall study results and their limits: How much clinical and demographic metadata was included differed by source and by participant, and the metadata was provided uncurated.

The CDR3 spans 14 residues, from the cysteine through the phenylalanine. Just the 42-base CDR3 DNA is kept, in frame starting at base 1. The V and J ends are trimmed by 2 bases and 2 bases, leaving 7 bases between them. The germline V gene encodes CDR1 LNHDA and CDR2 SQIVND (reference sequence). This chain is built from TRBV19 and TRBJ1-5, with the identity of the D gene unclear. The sample taken for sequencing was peripheral blood. The TCR originated in a woman aged 25-40 years who had recovered from COVID-19. The nucleotide sequence is TGTGCCAGTAGTATAATATATGGCAATCAGCCCCAGCATTTT. It encodes CASSIIYGNQPQHF.